A single sample gave rise to the 23 T cell receptor beta chains below, sequenced in a study of cytomegalovirus exposure and HLA in healthy donors (dated by TCRdb to 2017 to 2019). The library was produced with the immunoSEQ multiplex PCR assay. For the multiplex PCR, a mixture combining 60 forward primers for TCR Vbeta segments and 13 reverse primers for TCR Jbeta segments was used. TCRdb retrieved this table from immuneACCESS and kept in-frame rearrangements only. Not all clones are present; in checked studies, unresolved V genes account for under half, and no reason is known for the remainder. Across this sample there are 110,000 to 150,000 clones, with around 80% seen only once. The ten largest clones capture approximately 5.1% of the sample. Sequenced material: PBMCs. The receptors were sampled from a male donor in good health and CMV-seronegative.

The sample holds a few counts of this clone. The CDR3 sequence: CASSDMGLGEQYF. DNA of the CDR3: TGTGCCAGCAGCGACATGGGGCTCGGGGAGCAGTACTTC. This chain uses TRBV2 with TRBJ2-7; D is possibly TRBD1 (5 bases). The CDR3 runs to 13 residues. Germline V gives CDR1 SNHLY, CDR2 FYNNEI. Trimming took off 6 bases at V and 7 bases at J, with 16 bases between the two ends.

The chain carries TRBV2 and TRBJ1-1, with D unresolved. Germline CDR1 and CDR2: SNHLY and FYNNEI. Trimming took off 7 bases at V and 0 bases at J, with 9 bases between the two ends. CDR3 length: 13 residues. The CDR3 nucleotides are TGTGCCAGCATTGGAGAGATGAACACTGAAGCTTTCTTT. As protein: CASIGEMNTEAFF.

This clone was observed a few times. The chain carries TRBV4-3 and TRBJ1-1; perhaps TRBD1 as D (5 bases). This CDR3 is 15 amino acids long. Germline CDR1 LGHNA, CDR2 YSLEER. The V end lost 0 bases, the J end lost 3 bases, and 11 bases lay between the germline ends. CDR3 coding DNA: TGCGCCAGCAGCCAAGAAACCCCAGGGTACACTGAAGCTTTCTTT. This gives the protein CASSQETPGYTEAFF.

The V call is TRBV28, the J call TRBJ1-2; D is possibly TRBD1 (6 bases). This CDR3 is 12 amino acids long. Looked up from germline, CDR1 is MDHEN and CDR2 is SYDVKM. Trimming shortened V by 6 bases and J by 8 bases, and 13 bases separated the two germline ends. CDR3 sequence reads: CASSEGGYGYTF. The CDR3 region has the DNA TGTGCCAGCAGCGAGGGGGGGTACGGCTACACCTTC.

This chain connects TRBV6-5 to TRBJ1-2; no reliable D call. CDR3 size: 14 residues. Per the germline V gene, CDR1 is MNHEY and CDR2 is SVGAGI. V gave up 6 bases and J gave up 1 base, with 12 bases separating them. The CDR3 DNA sequence: TGTGCCAGCAGCCCCTCAGTGGTTAACTATGGCTACACCTTC. Its translation is CASSPSVVNYGYTF.

This clone was seen only a few times. The chain joins TRBV7-2 to TRBJ2-7; 7 bases are a match to TRBD2. Germline-derived CDR1 and CDR2 are SGHTA and FQGNSA. J lost 6 bases, V lost 9 bases, and 11 bases had no gene match. This CDR3 region has 13 residues. This CDR3 is CASIFRGGGEQYF. CDR3 DNA: TGTGCCAGTATTTTCCGCGGGGGTGGCGAGCAGTACTTC.

The chain carries TRBV7-2 and TRBJ1-1, with D tentatively TRBD1 (5 bases). Per germline, CDR1 SGHTA and CDR2 FQGNSA. Between the trimmed V and J ends, which lost 7 bases and 4 bases, there was a span of 16 bases. The CDR3 totals 14 residues. This CDR3 reads CASTFVGRATEAFF. CDR3 sequence (DNA): TGTGCCAGCACCTTTGTCGGCAGGGCCACTGAAGCTTTCTTT.

V and J are TRBV6-6 and TRBJ1-1; 11 nucleotides align to TRBD1. V dropped 6 bases and J dropped 11; count of bases not matched to a gene: 8. This CDR3 is 13 amino acids long. The germline CDR1 and CDR2 sequences are MNHNY and SVGAGI (reference sequence). The CDR3 DNA is TGTGCCAGCAGGATAGGACAGGGGGCAAGGGCTTTCTTT. The encoded protein is CASRIGQGARAFF.

The CDR3: CASSSADRVGYTF. In nucleotides, the CDR3 is TGTGCCAGCAGCTCGGCCGACAGGGTGGGCTACACCTTC. The rearrangement links TRBV7-9 to TRBJ1-2, with 7 bases aligning to TRBD1. V gave up 4 bases and J gave up 8 bases; unmatched junction bases: 7. This CDR3 has 13 residues. Per germline, CDR1 SEHNR and CDR2 FQNEAQ (reference sequence).

The chain is built from TRBV6-5 and TRBJ1-2; D uncertain. Germline V CDR1 and CDR2: MNHEY, SVGAGI. There are 14 residues in the CDR3. The germline V and J ends were trimmed by 5 bases and 8 bases, with 18 bases remaining between them. The CDR3: CASSPPGKLGGYTF. The DNA of the CDR3 is TGTGCCAGCAGTCCCCCAGGAAAACTCGGAGGCTACACCTTC.

V is TRBV7-3 and J is TRBJ2-1; TRBD2 aligns across 9 bases. The length of the CDR3 is 15 residues. The trim removed 5 bases at V and 6 bases at J, leaving 8 bases unmatched. CDR1 and CDR2 from the germline V gene are SGHTA and FQGTGA. Written as DNA, the CDR3 is TGTGCCAGCAGCCTGCAGGGCGGGGGGGGCAATGAGCAGTTCTTC. As protein: CASSLQGGGGNEQFF.

The chain uses TRBV19 and TRBJ1-2, with 7 bases aligning to TRBD1. The CDR3 runs 15 residues. V lost 4 bases to trimming and J lost 0 bases; unmatched junction nucleotides: 5. The V gene's germline CDR1 is LNHDA and CDR2 SQIVND (reference sequence). The CDR3 protein is CASSRQGTANYGYTF. As DNA, the CDR3 is TGTGCCAGTAGTAGACAGGGTACGGCTAACTATGGCTACACCTTC.

This clone was observed once. The chain uses TRBV5-1 and TRBJ2-1; D is uncertain. The CDR3 is made up of 15 amino acids. Deletions cut 0 bases from V and 1 base from J, with 8 bases between. Germline CDR1 SGHRS, CDR2 YFSETQ. This CDR3 reads CASSLGLLSYNEQFF. The CDR3 DNA sequence: TGCGCCAGCAGCTTGGGACTGCTATCCTACAATGAGCAGTTCTTC.

This sequence joins TRBV4-3 and TRBJ1-4; maybe TRBD1 (6 bases). The V end lost 0 bases, the J end lost 6 bases, and 17 bases lay between the germline ends. Germline V gene data show CDR1 as LGHNA and CDR2 as YSLEER. CDR3 length: 17 amino acids. The CDR3 DNA is TGCGCCAGCAGCCAAGATATCCTTGGGGGCAGGGATGAAAAACTGTTTTTT. Translated, it gives CASSQDILGGRDEKLFF.

The gene calls are TRBV6-6 and TRBJ2-1; D possibly corresponds to TRBD2 (6 bases). V was clipped by 2 bases and J by 9 bases, with 14 bases between them. Germline values: CDR1 MNHNY, CDR2 SVGAGI (reference sequence). The CDR3 is made up of 14 amino acids. The CDR3 DNA reads as TGTGCCAGCAGTTACCTGGGACTCGGCAGTGAGCAGTTCTTC. Translated, it gives CASSYLGLGSEQFF.

This clone was recorded only once. The chain combines TRBV5-4 with TRBJ2-3; TRBD1 agrees at 7 bases. CDR3 length: 15 amino acids. The junction had 7 bases not matched to a gene; V was cut back by 5 bases and J by 1 base. In germline, CDR1 is SGHNT, CDR2 YYREEE (reference sequence). CDR3 coding DNA: TGTGCCAGCAGTCACACGGGACAGCGCACAGATACGCAGTATTTT. Encoded protein: CASSHTGQRTDTQYF.

The chain employs TRBV7-9 and TRBJ1-2; the D is unclear. Germline V CDR1 and CDR2: SEHNR, FQNEAQ (reference sequence). The CDR3 is 14 amino acids. V lost 1 base and J lost 5, with 11 bases in between. The CDR3 loop is CASSLGASEYGYTF. The CDR3 DNA reads TGTGCCAGCAGCTTAGGAGCATCGGAGTATGGCTACACCTTC.

The rearrangement uses TRBV5-1 and TRBJ2-7; TRBD2 aligns across 8 bases. V gave up 0 bases and J gave up 0 bases; unmatched junction bases: 5. CDR1 is SGHRS and CDR2 is YFSETQ in the germline V gene. CDR3 length: 16 amino acids. The DNA of the CDR3 is TGCGCCAGCAGCTTGGAGCGGGGGATGAACTCCTACGAGCAGTACTTC. This codes for CASSLERGMNSYEQYF.

The V call is TRBV15, the J call TRBJ1-6; 9 nucleotides line up with TRBD1. This CDR3 has 16 amino acids. V lost 0 bases and J lost 9; bases outside the gene matches: 6. Germline CDR1 and CDR2: LNHNV and YYDKDF (reference sequence). CDR3 sequence (DNA): TGTGCCACCAGCAGAGATCTGGACAGGGGAGGTTCACCCCTCCACTTT. It yields the protein CATSRDLDRGGSPLHF.

This chain connects TRBV4-1 to TRBJ2-7; TRBD1 aligns across 7 bases. With 3 bases clipped from V and 3 bases from J, the junction kept 8 bases outside the gene matches. The germline CDR1 and CDR2 sequences are MGHRA and YSYEKL. The CDR3 is 15 amino acids. In DNA form, the CDR3 reads TGCGCCAGCAGCCAGGGCCCGGGACAGAGCTACGAGCAGTACTTC. It codes for CASSQGPGQSYEQYF.

The rearrangement uses TRBV27 and TRBJ2-3, with 8 nucleotides matching TRBD1. The CDR3 has 12 amino acids. Per germline, CDR1 MNHEY and CDR2 SMNVEV (reference sequence). With 10 bases clipped from V and 3 bases from J, the junction kept 3 bases outside the gene matches. CDR3 region: CAIGTGTDTQYF. The CDR3 DNA reads as TGTGCCATTGGGACAGGAACAGATACGCAGTATTTT.

This CDR3 reads CASSLTRGGSNYGYTF. CDR3 bases: TGTGCCAGCAGCTTAACGCGTGGAGGGTCGAACTATGGCTACACCTTC. The chain combines TRBV7-2 with TRBJ1-2; D gene uncertain. Trimming left V 2 bases short and J 2 bases short, with 15 bases between. The CDR3 totals 16 residues. Germline-derived CDR1 and CDR2 are SGHTA and FQGNSA.

This clone was detected only a few times. The chain is built from TRBV2 and TRBJ2-3; 10 positions match TRBD2. This CDR3 has 14 residues. The V gene's germline CDR1 is SNHLY and CDR2 FYNNEI. The CDR3 coding sequence is TGTGGGAGCGTCCAAGAGCGGGGGGGCTCTACGCAGTATTTT. This translates into CGSVQERGGSTQYF.